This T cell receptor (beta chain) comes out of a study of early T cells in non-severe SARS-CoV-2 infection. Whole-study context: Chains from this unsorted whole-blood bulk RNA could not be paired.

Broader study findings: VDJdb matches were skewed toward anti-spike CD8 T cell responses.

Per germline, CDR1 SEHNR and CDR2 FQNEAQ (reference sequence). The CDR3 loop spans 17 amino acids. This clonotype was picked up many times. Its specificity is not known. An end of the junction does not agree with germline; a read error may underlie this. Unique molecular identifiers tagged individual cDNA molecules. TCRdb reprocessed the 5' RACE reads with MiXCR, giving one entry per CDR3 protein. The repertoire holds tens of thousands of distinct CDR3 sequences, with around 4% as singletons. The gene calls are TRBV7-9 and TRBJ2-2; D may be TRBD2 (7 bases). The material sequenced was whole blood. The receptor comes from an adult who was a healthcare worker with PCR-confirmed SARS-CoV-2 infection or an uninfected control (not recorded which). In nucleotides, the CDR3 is TGTGTCAGCCACCGTCGAGGGGGGGGGCTCGACACCGGGGAGCTGTTTTTT. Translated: CVSHRRGGGLDTGELFF.